These 28 T cell receptor beta chains share one sample of origin, sequenced in a study of OX40 agonist ivuxolimab in advanced cancers. Repertoires were generated with immunoSEQ multiplex PCR, while TCRdb's copy carries only in-frame clones and drops some. Of about 54,000 clones in the sample, almost 85% are singletons; the top ten hold 1.2%. This sample comprised CD4+ or CD8+ T cells sorted from blood, obtained in a trial of the OX40 agonist ivuxolimab. The receptors here all came from an adult with an advanced solid tumor such as melanoma, head and neck, liver or kidney cancer.

V is TRBV14 and J is TRBJ1-2; the D is unclear. Germline CDR1 SGHDN, CDR2 FVKESK. V lost 1 base, J lost 5 bases, and 14 bases lay in between. This CDR3 region has 15 residues. DNA for the CDR3: TGTGCCAGCAGCCAAGCCTCGGCGACACTGTATGGCTACACCTTC. Translation gives CASSQASATLYGYTF.

The genes are TRBV28 and TRBJ1-5; 7 bases are shared with TRBD1. From germline, CDR1 is MDHEN and CDR2 SYDVKM. The CDR3 is 15 amino acids. V lost 4 bases to trimming and J lost 5 bases; unmatched junction nucleotides: 8. The CDR3 is CASSSSQGFYQPQHF. CDR3 DNA sequence: TGTGCCAGCAGTTCATCACAGGGGTTTTATCAGCCCCAGCATTTT.

The chain is built from TRBV15 and TRBJ1-4; TRBD1 agrees at 7 bases. The CDR3 covers 14 residues. Germline assignment: CDR1 LNHNV and CDR2 YYDKDF (reference sequence). V lost 4 bases to trimming and J lost 4 bases; unmatched junction nucleotides: 3. The CDR3 nucleotides are TGTGCCACCAGCACAGGACAGGTTAATGAAAAACTGTTTTTT. Its translation: CATSTGQVNEKLFF.

The gene calls are TRBV7-2 and TRBJ2-1; 7 bases match TRBD1. Germline assignment: CDR1 SGHTA and CDR2 FQGNSA. The CDR3 has 15 amino acids. V dropped 6 bases and J dropped 0; count of bases not matched to a gene: 5. CDR3 residues: CASRADRSSYNEQFF. The CDR3 nucleotides read TGTGCCAGCAGGGCGGACAGGAGCTCCTACAATGAGCAGTTCTTC.

The V gene is TRBV7-2, the J gene TRBJ2-3; D may be TRBD2 (6 bases). CDR1 is SGHTA, CDR2 FQGNSA, per germline. V lost 1 base and J 4 bases, leaving 12 bases between the germline ends. This CDR3 contains 15 residues. DNA of the CDR3: TGTGCCAGCAGCTTAGTACGGGAGAGCGCAGATACGCAGTATTTT. Its translation: CASSLVRESADTQYF.

J is TRBJ1-1 and V is TRBV2; the match to TRBD1 covers 8 bases. From germline, CDR1 is SNHLY and CDR2 FYNNEI. The CDR3 sequence is 14 residues long. The junction had 7 bases not matched to a gene; V was cut back by 7 bases and J by 3 bases. The CDR3 region has the DNA TGTGCCAGCATTCAGGGGGCCCGGGACACTGAAGCTTTCTTT. Its protein is CASIQGARDTEAFF.

V is TRBV28 and J is TRBJ2-7; TRBD2 is a possible D gene (6 bases). The DNA end is more similar to TRBJ2-1, so the J call may be wrong. The CDR3 length is 13 residues. Germline lookup yields CDR1 MDHEN and CDR2 SYDVKM. CDR3 sequence reads: CASTLSGYNEQFF. The CDR3 DNA reads TGTGCCAGCACCCTTAGCGGATACAATGAGCAGTTCTTC.

The rearrangement links TRBV6-1 to TRBJ1-1; maybe TRBD1 (5 bases). Germline V CDR1 and CDR2: MNHNS, SASEGT. The CDR3 has 13 residues. Trimming stripped 4 bases from V and 8 bases from J, with 14 bases between. CDR3 nucleotide sequence: TGTGCCAGCAGTGTGAATTCGGGGCTAGAAGCTTTCTTT. Protein sequence: CASSVNSGLEAFF.

The gene calls are TRBV28 and TRBJ1-1; TRBD1 is a possible D gene (5 bases). Deletions cut 5 bases from V and 1 base from J, with 20 bases between. Looked up from germline, CDR1 is MDHEN and CDR2 is SYDVKM. CDR3 length: 17 amino acids. DNA for the CDR3: TGTGCCAGCAGTCTTATGCTTCCTGGGACCAAGAACACTGAAGCTTTCTTT. This sequence encodes CASSLMLPGTKNTEAFF.

In this sample, this clone turned up once. The chain joins TRBV4-3 to TRBJ2-7, with D possibly TRBD2 on 5 matching bases. The length of the CDR3 is 17 residues. Germline CDR1 reads LGHNA; CDR2 reads YSLEER. Trimming stripped 0 bases from V and 4 bases from J, with 19 bases between. Written as DNA, the CDR3 is TGCGCCAGCAGCCAAGATGGTAGCGCAGGTGGTTCATACGAGCAGTACTTC. It is translated as CASSQDGSAGGSYEQYF.

J is TRBJ2-1 and V is TRBV11-1; TRBD2 is a possible D gene (5 bases). CDR3 length: 16 residues. The V and J ends lost 5 bases and 3 bases respectively, with 17 bases between them. Germline CDR1 reads SGHAT; CDR2 reads FQDESV (reference sequence). Written as DNA, the CDR3 is TGTGCCAGCAGCCAGAAGATGGGAGTGGTCTACAATGAGCAGTTCTTC. Encoded protein: CASSQKMGVVYNEQFF.

This clone was recorded a few times. This chain uses TRBV28 with TRBJ1-3; D gene uncertain. This CDR3 contains 11 residues. Trimming took off 6 bases at V and 8 bases at J, with 8 bases between the two ends. CDR1 MDHEN and CDR2 SYDVKM come from the germline V gene. The CDR3 DNA sequence: TGTGCCAGCAGCGGAGAAGACACCATATATTTT. This codes for CASSGEDTIYF.

J is TRBJ2-5 and V is TRBV29-1, with 8 positions matching TRBD1. Germline V gene data show CDR1 as SQVTM and CDR2 as ANQGSEA. J lost 5 bases, V lost 1 base, and 6 bases had no gene match. CDR3 length: 14 residues. The CDR3 coding sequence is TGCAGCGTTGAAGGCAGGGGGCAAAGGGAGACCCAGTACTTC. It translates to CSVEGRGQRETQYF.

J is TRBJ2-4 and V is TRBV21-1; no DNA check was done on the table's D call, TRBD1. TRBV21-1 is listed as a pseudogene. The CDR3 consists of 18 residues. CDR3 DNA: TGTGCCAGCAGCAAAGATGGGGGCAGGGGGCTAGCCAAAAACATTCAGTACTTC. It specifies CASSKDGGRGLAKNIQYF.

This clone appeared once. The chain couples TRBV19 to TRBJ1-6; D is unclear. The length of the CDR3 is 13 residues. Looked up from germline, CDR1 is LNHDA and CDR2 is SQIVND (reference sequence). Deletions cut 6 bases from V and 7 bases from J, with 10 bases between. The CDR3 coding sequence is TGTGCCAGTAGCGCCCAAGGAAATTCACCCCTCCACTTT. It encodes CASSAQGNSPLHF.

The chain employs TRBV27 and TRBJ1-4; D ambiguous. The CDR3 contains 12 residues. Deletions cut 3 bases from V and 5 bases from J, with 4 bases between. Germline lookup yields CDR1 MNHEY and CDR2 SMNVEV (reference sequence). CDR3 sequence reads: CASSFLNEKLFF. CDR3 coding DNA: TGTGCCAGCAGTTTTTTGAATGAAAAACTGTTTTTT.

The J gene is TRBJ1-1, the V gene TRBV2, with 7 bases fitting TRBD1. CDR1 and CDR2 from the germline V gene are SNHLY and FYNNEI. V gave up 4 bases and J gave up 2 bases; unmatched junction bases: 10. This CDR3 region has 16 residues. The chain's CDR3 is CASSGQGGRLNTEAFF. In nucleotides, the CDR3 is TGTGCCAGCAGTGGACAGGGAGGGAGGTTAAACACTGAAGCTTTCTTT. Filled out from reference TRBV2 and TRBJ1-1, the complete variable domain reads EPEVTQTPSHQVTQMGQEVILRCVPISNHLYFYWYRQILGQKVEFLVSFYNNEISEKSEIFDDQFSVERPDGSNFTLKIRSTKLEDSAMYFCASSGQGGRLNTEAFFGQGTRLTVV.

This chain uses TRBV5-1 with TRBJ1-5; tentatively, D is TRBD1 (6 bases). The V gene's germline CDR1 is SGHRS and CDR2 YFSETQ. The CDR3 sequence is 14 residues long. Trimming took off 1 base at V and 7 bases at J, with 12 bases between the two ends. For the CDR3, the DNA is TGCGCCAGCAGCTTGAATTCAGGGGACCAGCCCCAGCATTTT. It encodes CASSLNSGDQPQHF.

The gene calls are TRBV5-6 and TRBJ2-4; either TRBD1 or TRBD2 may fit D (5 bases each). The CDR3 extends over 15 amino acids. V was clipped by 0 bases and J by 5 bases, with 12 bases between them. Looked up from germline, CDR1 is SGHDT and CDR2 is YYEEEE. The CDR3 coding sequence is TGTGCCAGCAGCTTGGGGGGGAATAGCGAAAACATTCAGTACTTC. Translated, it gives CASSLGGNSENIQYF.

The chain has TRBV6-5 and TRBJ2-1, with 7 bases that match TRBD2. Per the germline V gene, CDR1 is MNHEY and CDR2 is SVGAGI. This CDR3 has 14 amino acids. V shed 7 bases and J 10 bases; nucleotides not matched to a gene: 13. The CDR3 reads CASKIAGAIREQFF. DNA for the CDR3: TGTGCCAGCAAGATAGCGGGCGCCATTCGAGAGCAGTTCTTC.

In the case of this clone: The junction and the germline gene differ at one end; a read error may be behind it. The genes are TRBV7-2 and TRBJ2-3; a possible D gene is TRBD2 (6 bases). Germline V gene data show CDR1 as SGHTA and CDR2 as FQGNSA. The CDR3 totals 16 residues. CDR3 sequence: CASRLRASAPGDTQYF. The CDR3 region has the DNA TGTGCCAGCCGCTTGAGGGCTAGCGCCCCAGGAGATACGCAGTATTTT. The entire variable domain, with the rest obtained from reference TRBV7-2 and TRBJ2-3, is as follows: GAGVSQSPSNKVTEKGKDVELRCDPISGHTALYWYRQSLGQGLEFLIYFQGNSAPDKSGLPSDRFSAERTGGSVSTLTIQRTQQEDSAVYLCASRLRASAPGDTQYFGPGTRLTVL.

CDR3 protein: CASSEGGASLGEQYF. CDR3 nucleotide sequence: TGTGCCAGCAGTGAAGGGGGGGCTAGCCTGGGAGAGCAGTACTTC. The rearrangement links TRBV6-1 to TRBJ2-7; either TRBD1 or TRBD2 may supply D (6 bases each). This CDR3 spans 15 amino acids. V was trimmed by 1 base and J by 7 bases, leaving 17 bases between them. Per germline, CDR1 MNHNS and CDR2 SASEGT.

V usage is TRBV11-2 and J usage is TRBJ2-3; D ambiguous. V lost 0 bases and J 5 bases, leaving 12 bases between the germline ends. Germline V lookup: CDR1 SGHAT, CDR2 FQNNGV. The CDR3 contains 15 residues. CDR3 in DNA: TGTGCCAGCAGCTTAGATCACGCGTTTAAAGATACGCAGTATTTT. Protein sequence: CASSLDHAFKDTQYF.

The chain joins TRBV6-5 to TRBJ2-7, with 10 positions matching TRBD1. J was trimmed by 2 bases and V by 0 bases; bases with no gene match: 4. The CDR3 runs to 16 residues. Germline CDR1 MNHEY, CDR2 SVGAGI. CDR3 DNA: TGTGCCAGCAGTTACTCTACCGGGACAGGGGCCTACGAGCAGTACTTC. Encoded protein: CASSYSTGTGAYEQYF.

The CDR3 protein is CASSSRQGGYEQYF. CDR3 DNA sequence: TGTGCCAGCAGCTCTCGGCAGGGGGGGTACGAGCAGTACTTC. The chain joins TRBV11-2 to TRBJ2-7; tentatively, D is TRBD1 or TRBD2 (7 bases each). V lost 4 bases and J 4 bases, leaving 14 bases between the germline ends. Germline V lookup: CDR1 SGHAT, CDR2 FQNNGV. This CDR3 spans 14 amino acids.

This clone was found once. V is TRBV7-8 and J is TRBJ2-1, with 9 bases lining up with TRBD1. The V gene's germline CDR1 is SGHVS and CDR2 FQNEAQ. This CDR3 region has 13 residues. J lost 5 bases, V lost 5 bases, and 1 base had no gene match. The CDR3 region has the DNA TGTGCCAGCAGCCGGACAGGGGACAATGAGCAGTTCTTC. Translated, it gives CASSRTGDNEQFF.

The V and J genes are TRBV29-1 and TRBJ1-1; weak D call: TRBD1 (5 bases). Trimming pared 4 bases from V and 1 base from J, leaving 10 bases between. This CDR3 has 13 residues. Germline V gene lookup returns CDR1 SQVTM and CDR2 ANQGSEA. CDR3 protein: CSVGGSGNTEAFF. The CDR3, as DNA: TGCAGCGTTGGGGGGAGTGGGAACACTGAAGCTTTCTTT.

V gene TRBV2 combines with J gene TRBJ1-1; D not resolved. CDR3 size: 14 residues. Trimming took 6 bases from V and 10 from J, leaving 21 bases between them. The germline V gene has CDR1 SNHLY and CDR2 FYNNEI. CDR3 amino acids: CASRQDLNDGGAFF. DNA for the CDR3: TGTGCCAGCAGGCAAGACCTTAACGACGGTGGAGCTTTCTTT.